The 25 T cell receptor beta chains in this list originate from one sample, sequenced in a study of technical replicates of blood from a few donors. Method: immunoSEQ multiplex PCR; TCRdb's copy keeps in-frame clones and lacks some. Among about 62,000 clones listed, roughly 90% were seen once. Sequenced input: PBMCs. These receptors were obtained from a human donor in good health. Some clones in this sample may be carry-over from other donors' samples.

Details on this clone: At the DNA level, this CDR3 is encoded by other sequences in the same sample as well. This chain uses TRBV2 with TRBJ2-7; no firm D call. Trimming stripped 6 bases from V and 0 bases from J, with 6 bases between. The CDR3 contains 12 residues. CDR1 and CDR2 from the germline V gene are SNHLY and FYNNEI. CDR3 amino acids: CASSRSSYEQYF. DNA of the CDR3: TGTGCCAGCAGCAGAAGCTCCTACGAGCAGTACTTC.

This chain links TRBV2 with TRBJ1-2, with D possibly TRBD1 on 6 matching bases. Trimming stripped 11 bases from V and 3 bases from J, with 22 bases between. The CDR3 is 15 amino acids. From germline, CDR1 is SNHLY and CDR2 FYNNEI. For the CDR3, the DNA is TGTGCCTCCAGACTCACAGGGCCGATGCACTATGGCTACACCTTC. Its translation is CASRLTGPMHYGYTF.

The genes are TRBV5-1 and TRBJ2-3; 9 positions match TRBD1. This CDR3 comprises 14 residues. The J segment lost 6 bases and the V segment lost 3 bases, leaving 5 bases of the junction unmatched. Germline CDR1 is SGHRS and CDR2 is YFSETQ. The CDR3 bases are TGCGCCAGCAGCTCCGGGGGACAGGGCGATACGCAGTATTTT. Translating gives CASSSGGQGDTQYF.

J is TRBJ1-4 and V is TRBV2; possibly TRBD1 for D (5 bases). The CDR3 has 12 residues. The V end was cut by 7 bases, the J end by 8 bases, with 11 bases between. Germline V gene data show CDR1 as SNHLY and CDR2 as FYNNEI. Here the CDR3 reads CASTPGSEKLFF. The CDR3 bases are TGTGCCAGCACCCCAGGGTCAGAAAAACTGTTTTTT.

The CDR3 DNA follows: TGCAGCGTTCTTACAGGGGACGGGGGCTACACCTTC. It translates to CSVLTGDGGYTF. The chain has TRBV29-1 and TRBJ1-2; TRBD1 aligns across 7 bases. CDR1 and CDR2 from the germline V gene are SQVTM and ANQGSEA. The CDR3 spans 12 residues. V was pared by 5 bases and J by 8 bases, with 8 bases of the junction left unmatched. Looking up the rest from reference TRBV29-1 and TRBJ1-2 gives the full variable domain: SAVISQKPSRDICQRGTSLTIQCQVDSQVTMMFWYRQQPGQSLTLIATANQGSEATYESGFVIDKFPISRPNLTFSTLTVSNMSPEDSSIYLCSVLTGDGGYTFGSGTRLTVV.

The genes are TRBV2 and TRBJ1-2; D unclear. Per the germline V gene, CDR1 is SNHLY and CDR2 is FYNNEI. V lost 4 bases to trimming and J lost 4 bases, with 7 bases between them. This CDR3 spans 12 amino acids. CDR3: CASSGSGYGYTF. The CDR3 coding sequence is TGTGCCAGCAGTGGGTCGGGCTATGGCTACACCTTC. Based on the CDR3 plus reference TRBV2 and TRBJ1-2, the full variable domain is EPEVTQTPSHQVTQMGQEVILRCVPISNHLYFYWYRQILGQKVEFLVSFYNNEISEKSEIFDDQFSVERPDGSNFTLKIRSTKLEDSAMYFCASSGSGYGYTFGSGTRLTVV.

This clone was seen only once. The chain links TRBV6-5 to TRBJ2-7, with a possible D match to TRBD2 (5 bases). V was trimmed by 4 bases and J by 3 bases, leaving 10 bases between them. The CDR3 has 13 amino acids. Germline CDR1 reads MNHEY; CDR2 reads SVGAGI. CDR3 coding DNA: TGTGCCAGCAGTTCGAGGGCTTACTACGAGCAGTACTTC. Translation: CASSSRAYYEQYF.

The rearrangement joins TRBV28 to TRBJ1-5; maybe TRBD1 (6 bases). With 5 bases removed from V and 10 bases from J, the gap between germline ends came to 18 bases. Per germline, CDR1 MDHEN and CDR2 SYDVKM. The CDR3 runs 14 residues. The CDR3 sequence is CASSPPQGQGPQHF. CDR3 nucleotides: TGTGCCAGCAGTCCACCCCAGGGGCAAGGACCCCAGCATTTT. Variable domain in full (rest from reference TRBV28 and TRBJ1-5): DVKVTQSSRYLVKRTGEKVFLECVQDMDHENMFWYRQDPGLGLRLIYFSYDVKMKEKGDIPEGYSVSREKKERFSLILESASTNQTSMYLCASSPPQGQGPQHFGDGTRLSIL.

The V gene is TRBV5-1, the J gene TRBJ2-5; 8 positions match TRBD1. The V segment lost 1 base and the J segment 4 bases; nucleotides outside the gene matches: 12. CDR3 length: 17 residues. The germline CDR1 and CDR2 sequences are SGHRS and YFSETQ. The CDR3 DNA is TGCGCCAGCAGCTTGCCCCCGACAGGGGTCGGGCTAGAGACCCAGTACTTC. Translated: CASSLPPTGVGLETQYF.

The chain is built from TRBV5-1 and TRBJ1-1, with D possibly matching TRBD1 (5 bases). Deletions cut 2 bases from V and 1 base from J, with 15 bases between. From germline, CDR1 is SGHRS and CDR2 YFSETQ. CDR3 size: 16 residues. CDR3 protein: CASSFGQGLGNTEAFF. CDR3 sequence (DNA): TGCGCCAGCAGCTTCGGCCAGGGCCTGGGGAACACTGAAGCTTTCTTT.

The V gene is TRBV18, the J gene TRBJ2-2; perhaps TRBD2 as D (6 bases). Trimming removed 3 bases from V and 2 bases from J, with 19 bases in between. The CDR3 covers 18 residues. Germline CDR1 is KGHSH and CDR2 is LQKENI. The CDR3 region has the DNA TGTGCCAGCTCACCCCCGGGGCGGGGTAGCGGAAACACCGGGGAGCTGTTTTTT. It codes for CASSPPGRGSGNTGELFF.

This chain joins TRBV4-1 and TRBJ2-1, with D maybe TRBD2 (6 bases). Germline CDR1 reads MGHRA; CDR2 reads YSYEKL. The V end was cut by 4 bases, the J end by 9 bases, with 16 bases between. The CDR3 runs 14 residues. CDR3 DNA sequence: TGCGCCAGCAGCCGGGGGGATAGGGGCGCTGAGCAGTTCTTC. Its protein product is CASSRGDRGAEQFF.

The J gene is TRBJ2-3, the V gene TRBV2; TRBD1 is a possible D gene (7 bases). Germline V gene lookup returns CDR1 SNHLY and CDR2 FYNNEI. Trimming stripped 8 bases from V and 1 base from J, with 13 bases between. The CDR3 totals 14 residues. CDR3 nucleotides: TGTGCCAGCGTGACAGGGACTGGCACAGATACGCAGTATTTT. Protein sequence: CASVTGTGTDTQYF.

This chain joins TRBV6-5 and TRBJ2-2, with D perhaps matching TRBD1 (6 bases). The germline V gene encodes CDR1 MNHEY and CDR2 SVGAGI. Between the trimmed V and J ends, which lost 6 bases and 5 bases, there was a span of 13 bases. CDR3 length equals 14 residues. CDR3 in DNA: TGTGCCAGCAGCGCCTATACAGGGACCGGGGAGCTGTTTTTT. Its translation: CASSAYTGTGELFF.

The genes are TRBV27 and TRBJ1-2, with 8 bases aligning to TRBD1. This CDR3 has 16 residues. Germline assignment: CDR1 MNHEY and CDR2 SMNVEV (reference sequence). V trimming: 5 bases; J trimming: 0 bases; junction bases outside the gene matches: 8. The CDR3 nucleotides are TGTGCCAGCAGTCCGTATAGACAGGGGACTAACTATGGCTACACCTTC. As protein: CASSPYRQGTNYGYTF.

This sequence joins TRBV6-5 and TRBJ2-3; 7 bases are shared with TRBD2. This CDR3 contains 15 residues. V lost 5 bases, J lost 0 bases, and 5 bases stayed unmatched. Germline V gene sequence: CDR1 MNHEY, CDR2 SVGAGI. CDR3 bases: TGTGCCAGCAGTCCTGTGGGGGGGAGCACAGATACGCAGTATTTT. Its protein is CASSPVGGSTDTQYF.

This chain connects TRBV5-1 to TRBJ1-4; 8 nucleotides match TRBD1. The CDR3 is made up of 15 amino acids. Looked up from germline, CDR1 is SGHRS and CDR2 is YFSETQ. V lost 4 bases to trimming and J lost 6 bases; unmatched junction nucleotides: 8. The CDR3 DNA is TGCGCCAGCAGCCCCCTCGGACAGGGTGATGAAAAACTGTTTTTT. This sequence encodes CASSPLGQGDEKLFF.

The chain uses TRBV7-2 and TRBJ2-7; D call uncertain. CDR1 is SGHTA and CDR2 is FQGNSA in the germline V gene. V was cut by 4 bases and J by 4 bases, with 5 bases left in between. This CDR3 spans 11 amino acids. The CDR3 spells CASSSMYEQYF. CDR3 in DNA: TGTGCCAGCAGCTCAATGTACGAGCAGTACTTC. Together with reference TRBV7-2 and TRBJ2-7, the CDR3 gives the full variable domain: GAGVSQSPSNKVTEKGKDVELRCDPISGHTALYWYRQSLGQGLEFLIYFQGNSAPDKSGLPSDRFSAERTGGSVSTLTIQRTQQEDSAVYLCASSSMYEQYFGPGTRLTVT.

The chain has TRBV5-1 and TRBJ1-1; TRBD1 is a possible D gene (5 bases). CDR3 length equals 13 residues. Between the trimmed V and J ends, which lost 0 bases and 5 bases, there was a span of 8 bases. CDR1 is SGHRS, CDR2 YFSETQ, per germline. CDR3 sequence reads: CASSLEGVTEAFF. The CDR3 bases are TGCGCCAGCAGCTTGGAAGGGGTGACTGAAGCTTTCTTT.

This clone was found once. The chain links TRBV25-1 to TRBJ2-3, with 7 bases that match TRBD1. CDR3 length: 13 amino acids. CDR1 is MGHDK and CDR2 is SYGVNS in the germline V gene. V lost 6 bases and J lost 5; bases outside the gene matches: 5. Written as DNA, the CDR3 is TGTGCCAGCAGCAAACCAGGGGGAGATACGCAGTATTTT. This codes for CASSKPGGDTQYF.

The chain recombines TRBV19 with TRBJ2-7; TRBD2 agrees at 11 bases. Germline V gene sequence: CDR1 LNHDA, CDR2 SQIVND (reference sequence). The CDR3 totals 14 residues. Trimming removed 6 bases from V and 4 bases from J; junction bases left unmatched: 5. CDR3 region: CASSHTSGGYEQYF. CDR3 bases: TGTGCCAGTAGCCATACTAGCGGGGGATACGAGCAGTACTTC.

The genes are TRBV5-4 and TRBJ1-1; TRBD1 matches at 9 bases. CDR1 and CDR2 (germline): SGHNT, YYREEE (reference sequence). Losses at the gene ends were 5 bases for V and 1 base for J; bases not matched to a gene: 9. The CDR3 is 16 residues long. CDR3 region: CASSGTGREWNTEAFF. The CDR3 region has the DNA TGTGCCAGCAGTGGGACAGGGCGGGAGTGGAACACTGAAGCTTTCTTT.

The chain is built from TRBV4-1 and TRBJ1-2; D might be TRBD1 (5 bases). Germline assignment: CDR1 MGHRA and CDR2 YSYEKL. The V end was cut by 1 base, the J end by 4 bases, with 7 bases between. This CDR3 comprises 13 residues. The CDR3 nucleotides read TGCGCCAGCAGCCAAGTTAGGGGCTATGGCTACACCTTC. Amino acid sequence: CASSQVRGYGYTF.

The chain employs TRBV6-6 and TRBJ1-4, with 11 bases matching TRBD1. With 4 bases clipped from V and 7 bases from J, the junction kept 5 bases outside the gene matches. There are 15 residues in the CDR3. Germline V gene lookup returns CDR1 MNHNY and CDR2 SVGAGI (reference sequence). This CDR3 is CASSSTGQGGEKLFF. CDR3 coding DNA: TGTGCCAGCAGTTCTACGGGACAGGGGGGTGAAAAACTGTTTTTT.

This clone was observed once. This sequence joins TRBV30 and TRBJ2-5; TRBD2 matches 16 bases. The CDR3 runs 14 residues. With 4 bases clipped from V and 5 bases from J, the junction kept 1 base outside the gene matches. CDR1 GTSNPN and CDR2 SVGIG come from the germline V gene (reference sequence). CDR3 loop: CAWTGLAGGETQYF. The CDR3 region has the DNA TGTGCCTGGACGGGACTAGCGGGGGGGGAGACCCAGTACTTC.